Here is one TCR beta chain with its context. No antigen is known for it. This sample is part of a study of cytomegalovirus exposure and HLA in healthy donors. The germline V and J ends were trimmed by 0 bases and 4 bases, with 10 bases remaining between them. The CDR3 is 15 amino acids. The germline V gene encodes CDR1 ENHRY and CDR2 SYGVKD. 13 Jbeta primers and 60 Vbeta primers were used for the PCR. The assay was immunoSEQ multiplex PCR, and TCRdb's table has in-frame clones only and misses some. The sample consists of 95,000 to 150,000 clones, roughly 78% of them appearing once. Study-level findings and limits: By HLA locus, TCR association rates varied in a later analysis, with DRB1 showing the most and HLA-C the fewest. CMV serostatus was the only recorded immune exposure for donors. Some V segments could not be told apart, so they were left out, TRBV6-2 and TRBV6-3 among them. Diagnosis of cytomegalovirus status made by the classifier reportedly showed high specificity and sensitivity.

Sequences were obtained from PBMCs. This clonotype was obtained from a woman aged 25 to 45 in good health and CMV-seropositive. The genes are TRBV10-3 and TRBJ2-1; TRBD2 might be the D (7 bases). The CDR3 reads CAISESRGPYNEQFF. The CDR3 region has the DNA TGTGCCATCAGTGAGTCGCGGGGGCCGTACAATGAGCAGTTCTTC.